This T cell receptor beta chain originates from a study of blood T cell repertoires in COVID-19. In the study overall: T cells, B-cell-depleted T cells, or PBMCs provided the cDNA or gDNA that served as material.

V was trimmed by 3 bases and J by 4 bases, leaving 15 bases between them. The CDR3 spans 15 residues. CDR1 and CDR2 (germline): MDHEN, SYDVKM. Sequenced by immunoSEQ multiplex PCR; TCRdb stores in-frame clones only, minus some. The sample shows approximately 200,000 clones, approximately 85% of them seen only once. The study drew participants aged 18 to 89 years from around 24 US areas. Two negative PCRs, clearance, or symptom resolution were required of recovered Cohort 3 donors. The sequence was collected from a woman aged 25 to 39 who had recovered from COVID-19. The rearrangement links TRBV28 to TRBJ1-2; D is possibly TRBD1 (6 bases). The sequencing input was PBMCs or T cells enriched from blood (not recorded which). The CDR3 coding sequence is TGTGCCAGCAGTTTCTACACAGGGTCGAGCTATGGCTACACCTTC. The encoded protein is CASSFYTGSSYGYTF.